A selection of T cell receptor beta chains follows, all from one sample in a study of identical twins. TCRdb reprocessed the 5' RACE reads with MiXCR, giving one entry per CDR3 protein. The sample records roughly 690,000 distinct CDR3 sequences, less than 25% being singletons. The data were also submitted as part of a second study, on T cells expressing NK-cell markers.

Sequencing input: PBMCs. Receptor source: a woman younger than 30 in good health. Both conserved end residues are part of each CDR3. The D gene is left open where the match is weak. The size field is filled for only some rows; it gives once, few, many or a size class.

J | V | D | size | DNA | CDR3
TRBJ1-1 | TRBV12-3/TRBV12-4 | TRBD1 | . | TGTGCCAGCAGTTCTCCCGGGACAGGGGTATCTGAAGCTTTCTTT | CASSSPGTGVSEAFF
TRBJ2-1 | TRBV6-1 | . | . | TGTGCCAGACGAGTGTGTACATGGGACAATGAGCAGTTCTTC | CARRVCTWDNEQFF
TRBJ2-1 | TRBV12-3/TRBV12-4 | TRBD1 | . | TGTGCCAGCAGTTTGGACAGGGGGACTCACTTC | CASSLDRGTHF
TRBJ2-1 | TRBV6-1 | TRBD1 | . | TGTGCCAGCATCCGGACAGGTATCGAAGGTGAGCAGTTCTTC | CASIRTGIEGEQFF
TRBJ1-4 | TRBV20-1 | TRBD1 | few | TGCAGTGCCCAGGACAGGGTTGAAAAACTGTTTTTT | CSAQDRVEKLFF
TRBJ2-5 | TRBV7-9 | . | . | TGTGCCAGCAGTTTAGTACAGGTAACCCAAGAGACCCAGTACTTC | CASSLVQVTQETQYF
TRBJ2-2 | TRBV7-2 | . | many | TGTGCCAGCAGCTTAGTCTATAACACCGGGGAGCTGTTTTTT | CASSLVYNTGELFF
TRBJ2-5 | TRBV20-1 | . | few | TGCAGTGCTAGGTGGTACCAAGAGACCCAGTACTTC | CSARWYQETQYF
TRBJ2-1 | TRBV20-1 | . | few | TGCAGTGCTAGTCCCAGCTACAATGAGCAGTTCTTC | CSASPSYNEQFF
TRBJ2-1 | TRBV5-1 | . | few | TGCGCCAGCAGCTTGGGGGGGACTGACGTCAATGAGCAGTTCTTC | CASSLGGTDVNEQFF
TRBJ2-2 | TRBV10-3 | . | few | TGTGCCATCGCGGGCAGATCTACAGCCGGGGAGCTGTTTTTT | CAIAGRSTAGELFF
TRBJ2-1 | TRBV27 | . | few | TGTGCCAGCAGCGGGGACGGCTCCTACAATGAGCAGTTCTTC | CASSGDGSYNEQFF
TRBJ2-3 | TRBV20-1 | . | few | TGCAGTGCTAGAGATGTGGTAGCACTCACAGATACGCAGTATTTT | CSARDVVALTDTQYF
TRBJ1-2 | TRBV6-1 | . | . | TGTGCCAGCAGTGACAGGCTCGGCTATGGCTACACCTTC | CASSDRLGYGYTF
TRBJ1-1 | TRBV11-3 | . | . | TGTGCCAGCACCACGGGGGCGGGAGCTGAAGCTTTCTTT | CASTTGAGAEAFF
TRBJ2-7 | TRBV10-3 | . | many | TGTGCCATCAGTGTCGACCCCTACGAGCAGTACTTC | CAISVDPYEQYF
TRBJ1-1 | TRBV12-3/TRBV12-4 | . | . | TGTGCCAGCAGTTCGGTTGTTGAAGCTTTCTTT | CASSSVVEAFF
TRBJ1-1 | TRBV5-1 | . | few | TGCGCCAGCAGGGACAGCCCTTTGGGATACACTGAAGCTTTCTTT | CASRDSPLGYTEAFF
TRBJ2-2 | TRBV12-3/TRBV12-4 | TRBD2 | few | TGTGCCAGCAGTCCCTTACTAGCGGAAGGGGGTTATAACGGGGAGCTGTTTTTT | CASSPLLAEGGYNGELFF
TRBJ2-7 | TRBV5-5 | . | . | TGTGCCAGCGACCTCGGAGTACACGAGCAGTACTTC | CASDLGVHEQYF
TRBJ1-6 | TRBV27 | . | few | TGTGCCAGCAGAGTTCCACAGGGCTTTTCACCCCTCCACTTT | CASRVPQGFSPLHF
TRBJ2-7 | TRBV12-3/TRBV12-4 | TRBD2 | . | TGTGCCAGCAGACTAGCGGGAATTTACGAGCAGTACTTC | CASRLAGIYEQYF
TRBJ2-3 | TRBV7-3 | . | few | TGTGCCAGCAGTTTATCGCGGGCTCACACAGATACGCAGTATTTT | CASSLSRAHTDTQYF
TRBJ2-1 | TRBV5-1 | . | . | TGCGCCAGCAGCGGAACTCAGGGAAATGAGCAGTTCTTC | CASSGTQGNEQFF
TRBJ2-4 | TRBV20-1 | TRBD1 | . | TGCAGTGCCAGAGGAGAGACGACAGGGGGCAAAAACATTCAGTACTTC | CSARGETTGGKNIQYF
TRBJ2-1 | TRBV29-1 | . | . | TGCAGCGTTCTTAACTACAATGAGCAGTTCTTC | CSVLNYNEQFF
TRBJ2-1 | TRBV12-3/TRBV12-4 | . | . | TGTGCCAGCGGCAAGGACCCCGCTAATGAATACAATGAGCAGTTCTTC | CASGKDPANEYNEQFF
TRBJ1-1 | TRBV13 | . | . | TGTGCCAGCAGCTTCCCCACCAGAACTGAAGCTTTCTTT | CASSFPTRTEAFF
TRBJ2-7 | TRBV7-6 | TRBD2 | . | TGTGCCAGCAGCGCACGACTAGCGGGATTTTACGAGCAGTACTTC | CASSARLAGFYEQYF
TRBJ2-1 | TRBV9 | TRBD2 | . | TGTGCCAGCAGCCATTCCCAGACTAGCGGGAGTAATGAGCAGTTCTTC | CASSHSQTSGSNEQFF
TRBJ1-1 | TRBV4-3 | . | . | TGCGCCAGCAGCCAGGGTACAGGGTCGGGTACTGAAGCTTTCTTT | CASSQGTGSGTEAFF
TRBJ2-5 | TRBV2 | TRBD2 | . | TGTGCCAGCAAGCCCCCGGCGGGGGGGGAAGAGACCCAGTACTTC | CASKPPAGGEETQYF
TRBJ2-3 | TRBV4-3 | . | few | TGCGCCAGCAGCCAAAGATTCCACACAGATACGCAGTATTTT | CASSQRFHTDTQYF
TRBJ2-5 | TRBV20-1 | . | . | TGCAGTGCTAGAGACTACGAGGAGGGAGAGACCCAGTACTTC | CSARDYEEGETQYF
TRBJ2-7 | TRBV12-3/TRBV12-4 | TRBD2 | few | TGTGCCAGCAGCCCTCCCACCCTAGCGGGAGTGTGGTACGAGCAGTACTTC | CASSPPTLAGVWYEQYF
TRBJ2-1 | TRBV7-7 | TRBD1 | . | TGTGCCAGCAGCTTAAGTCGACAGGGGGCCTACAATGAGCAGTTCTTC | CASSLSRQGAYNEQFF
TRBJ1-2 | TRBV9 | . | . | TGTGCCAGCAGCGTAGGAGTAGGCAGGGTCCATGGCTACACCTTC | CASSVGVGRVHGYTF
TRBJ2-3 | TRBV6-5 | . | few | TGTGCCAGCGGTGGGGTTCCAGATACGCAGTATTTT | CASGGVPDTQYF
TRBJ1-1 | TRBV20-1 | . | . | TGCAGTGCTAGAGATGCTGCGAAGGGTCAAGGAAAAAAAGCTTTCTTT | CSARDAAKGQGKKAFF
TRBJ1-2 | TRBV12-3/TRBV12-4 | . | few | TGTGCCAGCAGGTCGCACAGAAACTCTAACTATGGCTACACCTTC | CASRSHRNSNYGYTF
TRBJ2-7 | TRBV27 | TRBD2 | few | TGTGCCAGCAGTTCCCCTTCCGGGACTAGCGGGAGCTACGAGCAGTACTTC | CASSSPSGTSGSYEQYF
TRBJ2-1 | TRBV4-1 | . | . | TGCGCCAGCAGCCACCCAGGGGGGATTGAAATGGGTGAGCAGTTCTTC | CASSHPGGIEMGEQFF
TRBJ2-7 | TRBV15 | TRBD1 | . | TGTGCCACCAGCCCCTCCCCCCGGACAGGGGACTCCTACGAGCAGTACTTC | CATSPSPRTGDSYEQYF
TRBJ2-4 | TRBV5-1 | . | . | TGCGCCAGCAGCTTGGAGGCAGGACTAGCCAAAAACATTCAGTACTTC | CASSLEAGLAKNIQYF
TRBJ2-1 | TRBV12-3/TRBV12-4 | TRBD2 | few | TGTGCCAGCAGCCCGGGACTAGCGGGACCCAATGAGCAGTTCTTC | CASSPGLAGPNEQFF
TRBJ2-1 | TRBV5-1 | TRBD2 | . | TGCGCCAGCAGCTTGTCCCCGGGAGGGTCCCCTTACAATGAGCAGTTCTTC | CASSLSPGGSPYNEQFF
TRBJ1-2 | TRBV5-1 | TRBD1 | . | TGCGCCAGCAGCTTTGGGACAGTTATGGACTATGGCTACACCTTC | CASSFGTVMDYGYTF
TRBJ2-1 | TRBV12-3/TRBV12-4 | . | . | TGTGCCAGCAGTTTAAGGTTAGAGCAGTTCTTC | CASSLRLEQFF
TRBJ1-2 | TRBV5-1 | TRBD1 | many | TGCGCCAGCTCCGGAGAGGGGGCGGGAGGCTACACCTTC | CASSGEGAGGYTF
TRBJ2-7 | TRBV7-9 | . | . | TGTGCCAGCAGCTTAATGGCGGGCTGGTACTTC | CASSLMAGWYF
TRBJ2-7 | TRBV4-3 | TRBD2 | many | TGCGCCAGCAGCCTGCGACGGACTAGCGGGGGCGAAAGCTACGAGCAGTACTTC | CASSLRRTSGGESYEQYF
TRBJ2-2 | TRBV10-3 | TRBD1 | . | TGTGCCATCGGACAGGGGATGGTCACCGGGGAGCTGTTTTTT | CAIGQGMVTGELFF
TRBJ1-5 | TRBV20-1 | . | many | TGCAGTGCTCGGACATCGGCTCAGCCCCAGCATTTT | CSARTSAQPQHF
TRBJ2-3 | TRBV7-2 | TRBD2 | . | TGTGCCAGCAGCTTAACCGGGAGGGTCACAGATACGCAGTATTTT | CASSLTGRVTDTQYF
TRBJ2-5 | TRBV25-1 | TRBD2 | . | TGTGCCAGCAGTGAACCCGGGACTAGCGGTTTACTGATGGAGACCCAGTACTTC | CASSEPGTSGLLMETQYF
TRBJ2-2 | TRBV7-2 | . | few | TGTGCCAGCAGCTCCGCGGGGGCCGACACCGGGGAGCTGTTTTTT | CASSSAGADTGELFF
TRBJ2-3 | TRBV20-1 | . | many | TGCAGTGCTAGTAGACTAGTGGGTTCAGATACGCAGTATTTT | CSASRLVGSDTQYF
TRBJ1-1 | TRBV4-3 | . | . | TGCGCCAGCAGCCAAGTGGGGAGAATGAACACTGAAGCTTTCTTT | CASSQVGRMNTEAFF
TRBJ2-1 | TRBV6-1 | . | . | TGTGTCAGCAGTGCGCTGGACCCCAAGACCGACAATGAGCAGTTCTTC | CVSSALDPKTDNEQFF
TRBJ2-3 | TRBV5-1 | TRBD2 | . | TGCGCCAGTTCCTTAGCGGGGGGGCCCTCAGATACGCAGTATTTT | CASSLAGGPSDTQYF